The 13 T cell receptor beta chains listed next were all sequenced from one sample in a study of post-analysis software for immune sequencing data. Findings of the study overall: Four to six TRBV segments were more frequent in patients than controls; TRBV5-6, TRBV5-1 and TRBV20-1 belonged to this group.

Every TCR beta cDNA library bore unique molecular identifiers. TCRdb re-called the PCR reads with MiXCR, one entry per CDR3 protein. This table has hundreds of thousands of distinct CDR3 sequences, roughly 45% appearing once. Their target antigens are unknown. What was sequenced was blood. The receptor source for this set is a girl aged 10 to 17 with multiple sclerosis.

The V call is TRBV9, the J call TRBJ1-5, with a tentative D call TRBD1 (5 bases). Germline V gene data show CDR1 as SGDLS and CDR2 as YYNGEE. The CDR3 is made up of 15 amino acids. V was trimmed by 4 bases and J by 6 bases, leaving 17 bases between them. In DNA, the CDR3 is TGTGCCAGCAGCCCAGGGAGTAGGGTAGCTCAGCCCCAGCATTTT. It yields the protein CASSPGSRVAQPQHF.

There are a few counts of this clonotype. The rearrangement joins TRBV5-1 to TRBJ2-1, with 8 bases matching TRBD1. The length of the CDR3 is 15 residues. The V and J ends lost 0 bases and 2 bases, in that order; junction bases with no gene match: 1. Germline values: CDR1 SGHRS, CDR2 YFSETQ. As DNA, the CDR3 is TGCGCCAGCAGCTTGGGCAGGGGGCCCTACAATGAGCAGTTCTTC. Its protein product is CASSLGRGPYNEQFF.

The V call is TRBV7-9, the J call TRBJ2-5; D may be TRBD2 (5 bases). The CDR3 spans 13 residues. The germline V gene encodes CDR1 SEHNR and CDR2 FQNEAQ (reference sequence). Trimming shortened V by 2 bases and J by 3 bases, and 7 bases separated the two germline ends. The CDR3 DNA is TGTGCCAGCAGCTTACTAGCCAAAGAGACCCAGTACTTC. It specifies CASSLLAKETQYF.

The chain links TRBV27 to TRBJ1-2; D may be TRBD1 (5 bases). V lost 3 bases and J 8 bases, leaving 16 bases between the germline ends. There are 14 residues in the CDR3. Germline V lookup: CDR1 MNHEY, CDR2 SMNVEV (reference sequence). The CDR3 loop reads CASSFLTFEGGYTF. Written as DNA, the CDR3 is TGTGCCAGCAGTTTTCTAACCTTTGAGGGGGGCTACACCTTC.

The rearrangement uses TRBV4-2 and TRBJ1-2; 8 nucleotides agree with TRBD1. Germline V CDR1 and CDR2: LGHNA, YNFKEQ. V was pared by 8 bases and J by 5 bases, with 13 bases of the junction left unmatched. The CDR3 totals 15 residues. CDR3 coding DNA: TGTGCCAGCGTTCCGACAGGGGCGGGGTATTATGGCTACACCTTC. Translation: CASVPTGAGYYGYTF.

The chain links TRBV5-1 to TRBJ2-1; 10 positions match TRBD2. The CDR3 has 14 residues. CDR1 SGHRS and CDR2 YFSETQ come from the germline V gene. Trimming removed 2 bases from V and 8 bases from J; junction bases left unmatched: 4. The CDR3 nucleotides read TGCGCCAGCAGCTTCCAGCGGGAGGGGGATGAGCAGTTCTTC. It encodes CASSFQREGDEQFF. Full variable domain (missing parts from reference TRBV5-1 and TRBJ2-1): KAGVTQTPRYLIKTRGQQVTLSCSPISGHRSVSWYQQTPGQGLQFLFEYFSETQRNKGNFPGRFSGRQFSNSRSEMNVSTLELGDSALYLCASSFQREGDEQFFGPGTRLTVL.

The V gene is TRBV5-1, the J gene TRBJ2-5; no definite D call. Near its end, the DNA agrees better with TRBJ2-7, so the J call may be wrong. The germline CDR1 and CDR2 sequences are SGHRS and YFSETQ. The CDR3 has 14 residues. The CDR3 nucleotides read TGCGCCAGCAGTATGGATGGTCAGTCGGGCGAGCAGTACTTC. It specifies CASSMDGQSGEQYF.

The rearrangement uses TRBV11-2 and TRBJ2-2; no clear D. CDR3 length: 12 residues. V was shortened by 3 bases and J by 3 bases, with 2 bases between the two germline ends. CDR1 is SGHAT and CDR2 is FQNNGV in the germline V gene. CDR3 residues: CASSFHTGELFF. In DNA, the CDR3 is TGTGCCAGCAGCTTCCACACCGGGGAGCTGTTTTTT.

The table lists this clonotype with a few counts. The gene calls are TRBV5-1 and TRBJ1-1, with D unclear. Germline V gene sequence: CDR1 SGHRS, CDR2 YFSETQ. V lost 5 bases to trimming and J lost 3 bases, with 11 bases between them. CDR3 length: 13 residues. CDR3 in amino acids: CASRSTPDTEAFF. Here the CDR3 DNA reads TGCGCCAGCAGATCGACTCCCGACACTGAAGCTTTCTTT. Filled out from reference TRBV5-1 and TRBJ1-1, the complete variable domain reads KAGVTQTPRYLIKTRGQQVTLSCSPISGHRSVSWYQQTPGQGLQFLFEYFSETQRNKGNFPGRFSGRQFSNSRSEMNVSTLELGDSALYLCASRSTPDTEAFFGQGTRLTVV.

This clonotype has more than one count but fewer than ten. The J gene is TRBJ2-7, the V gene TRBV20-1; 7 bases align to TRBD1. This CDR3 region has 13 residues. Germline V lookup: CDR1 DFQATT, CDR2 SNEGSKA (reference sequence). CDR3 DNA sequence: TGCAGGGACGTACGGGACAGCTCCTACGAGCAGTACTTC. Its protein product is CRDVRDSSYEQYF.

CDR3 protein: CASSRGIGGMEAFF. CDR3 DNA sequence: TGCGCCAGCAGCCGAGGGATAGGTGGGATGGAAGCTTTCTTT. The chain joins TRBV4-1 to TRBJ1-1; D is undetermined. CDR3 length equals 14 residues. Per germline, CDR1 MGHRA and CDR2 YSYEKL. V lost 4 bases and J 8 bases, leaving 17 bases between the germline ends.

This clonotype was counted a few times. The chain carries TRBV2 and TRBJ2-4; D is undetermined. Germline V CDR1 and CDR2: SNHLY, FYNNEI. Trimming stripped 5 bases from V and 13 bases from J, with 15 bases between. The CDR3 runs 12 residues. CDR3 DNA: TGTGCCAGCAGTTCGATTAGGGCCCAGCAGTACTTC. Translated: CASSSIRAQQYF. The complete variable domain, with remaining parts taken from reference TRBV2 and TRBJ2-4, reads EPEVTQTPSHQVTQMGQEVILRCVPISNHLYFYWYRQILGQKVEFLVSFYNNEISEKSEIFDDQFSVERPDGSNFTLKIRSTKLEDSAMYFCASSSIRAQQYFGAGTRLSVL.

This clonotype was seen only a few times. V usage is TRBV20-1 and J usage is TRBJ1-5; D is undetermined. The CDR3 contains 13 residues. Germline values: CDR1 DFQATT, CDR2 SNEGSKA (reference sequence). The V gene lost 6 bases and the J gene lost 1 base, with 10 bases spanning the gap. CDR3 nucleotides: TGCAGTGCGGCCGTCGGGAGCAATCAGCCCCAGCATTTT. Translated: CSAAVGSNQPQHF.